Listed here are 13 T cell receptor beta chains from one sample, sequenced in a study of spatial heterogeneity in lung cancer. The time point: sample taken at primary tumor resection. From tumor, nontumor lung or frozen PBMC, whole RNA was taken unsorted for sequencing. TCRdb re-called the 5' RACE reads with MiXCR, one entry per CDR3 protein. The sample has 8,100 or so distinct CDR3 sequences; around 5.4% are singletons. Here the sequenced sample was PBMCs, taken at surgery. These TCRs come from a male donor with early-stage non-small cell lung cancer.

This clonotype was counted at least ten times. The V gene is TRBV28, the J gene TRBJ2-7, with 7 bases lining up with TRBD1. CDR3 size: 15 residues. The V gene end was trimmed by 6 bases and the J gene end by 0 bases; junction bases not matched to a gene: 8. Germline loops: CDR1 MDHEN, CDR2 SYDVKM. The CDR3 region has the DNA TGTGCCAGCAGCAGCGACAGGGATGCCTCCTACGAGCAGTACTTC. It yields the protein CASSSDRDASYEQYF.

There are a few counts of this clonotype. The chain carries TRBV28 and TRBJ2-2; D is ambiguous. The CDR3 extends over 15 amino acids. Germline V CDR1 and CDR2: MDHEN, SYDVKM. V was cut by 4 bases and J by 6 bases, with 15 bases left in between. Here the CDR3 DNA reads TGTGCCAGCAGTTCTTCACATTTCGGACCCGGGGAGCTGTTTTTT. It translates to CASSSSHFGPGELFF.

Ten or more counts support this clonotype. The chain joins TRBV5-1 to TRBJ2-5, with 9 bases identical to TRBD1. The CDR3 runs to 14 residues. Trimming removed 1 base from V and 5 bases from J; junction bases left unmatched: 3. The germline V gene encodes CDR1 SGHRS and CDR2 YFSETQ. The CDR3, as DNA: TGCGCCAGCAGCTTGACAGGGGGCGGGGAGACCCAGTACTTC. As protein: CASSLTGGGETQYF.

This clonotype was seen at least ten times. This sequence joins TRBV6-5 and TRBJ2-6; D is undetermined. Germline CDR1 MNHEY, CDR2 SVGAGI. This CDR3 has 13 amino acids. In DNA, the CDR3 is TGTGCGACCCAGAGCTCTGGGGCCAACGTCCTGACTTTC. Translated: CATQSSGANVLTF.

This clonotype was seen ten or more times. The gene calls are TRBV4-1 and TRBJ2-7; 11 nucleotides line up with TRBD1. The germline V gene has CDR1 MGHRA and CDR2 YSYEKL. This CDR3 has 15 residues. The V segment lost 2 bases and the J segment 6 bases; nucleotides outside the gene matches: 6. The CDR3 DNA is TGCGCCAGCAGCCAACAACAGGGGACAGGGGGCGAGCAGTACTTC. Translated, it gives CASSQQQGTGGEQYF.

This clonotype was counted only a few times. This chain connects TRBV2 to TRBJ2-5, with 12 bases matching TRBD2. J gave up 4 bases and V 5 bases, and 2 bases lay outside the gene matches. The germline V gene encodes CDR1 SNHLY and CDR2 FYNNEI. The CDR3 contains 14 residues. Here the CDR3 DNA reads TGTGCCAGCAGTACGGGACTAGCGGGAGAGACCCAGTACTTC. Protein product: CASSTGLAGETQYF.

The table lists this clonotype with many counts. The CDR3 DNA reads as TGTGCCAGCAGTTCCCGGGGGGCTAACACTGAAGCTTTCTTT. It codes for CASSSRGANTEAFF. The chain employs TRBV6-6 and TRBJ1-1, with a tentative D call TRBD1 (6 bases). The germline gives CDR1 MNHNY, CDR2 SVGAGI (reference sequence). This CDR3 is 14 amino acids long. Deletions cut 4 bases from V and 2 bases from J, with 11 bases between.

This clonotype was observed at least ten times. The CDR3 nucleotides read TGTGCCAGCAGTTTATCGGCTACGCTACCAAACACTGAAGCTTTCTTT. As protein: CASSLSATLPNTEAFF. The chain uses TRBV27 and TRBJ1-1; D gene unclear. V lost 0 bases and J 2 bases, leaving 13 bases between the germline ends. There are 16 residues in the CDR3. CDR1 is MNHEY and CDR2 is SMNVEV in the germline V gene (reference sequence).

This clonotype was seen at least ten times. This chain links TRBV28 with TRBJ2-2; D may be TRBD2 (6 bases). V shed 5 bases and J shed 7 bases, with 14 bases lying between them. The germline V gene has CDR1 MDHEN and CDR2 SYDVKM. The CDR3 sequence is 14 residues long. In DNA, the CDR3 is TGTGCCAGCAGTACGGGCGGGGATGACGGGGAGCTGTTTTTT. Amino acids: CASSTGGDDGELFF. The whole variable domain, remainder taken from reference TRBV28 and TRBJ2-2, is DVKVTQSSRYLVKRTGEKVFLECVQDMDHENMFWYRQDPGLGLRLIYFSYDVKMKEKGDIPEGYSVSREKKERFSLILESASTNQTSMYLCASSTGGDDGELFFGEGSRLTVL.

The table lists this clonotype with many counts. This chain uses TRBV5-1 with TRBJ2-2, with D possibly matching TRBD2 (6 bases). With 0 bases removed from V and 6 bases from J, the gap between germline ends came to 18 bases. CDR1 and CDR2 (germline): SGHRS, YFSETQ. The CDR3 covers 17 residues. The CDR3 DNA reads TGCGCCAGCAGCTTGGATAAGGGACTCTCCGAGGCCGGGGAGCTGTTTTTT. Its translation is CASSLDKGLSEAGELFF. Full variable domain (outside the CDR3, taken from reference TRBV5-1 and TRBJ2-2): KAGVTQTPRYLIKTRGQQVTLSCSPISGHRSVSWYQQTPGQGLQFLFEYFSETQRNKGNFPGRFSGRQFSNSRSEMNVSTLELGDSALYLCASSLDKGLSEAGELFFGEGSRLTVL.

This clonotype has a count of ten or more. The rearrangement joins TRBV6-2 or TRBV6-3 to TRBJ1-5; 7 bases agree with TRBD1. Trimming cost V 6 bases and J 0 bases; bases outside gene matches: 5. Germline CDR1 MNHEY, CDR2 SVGEGT. This CDR3 is built from 15 residues. CDR3 sequence (DNA): TGTGCCAGCAGCTCTACAGGGGATAGCAATCAGCCCCAGCATTTT. Its protein is CASSSTGDSNQPQHF.

This chain uses TRBV6-5 with TRBJ1-1, with D unclear. From germline, CDR1 is MNHEY and CDR2 SVGAGI. CDR3 length equals 15 residues. V was clipped by 2 bases and J by 0 bases, with 10 bases between them. The CDR3 sequence is CASSYLVGLNTEAFF. CDR3 coding DNA: TGTGCCAGCAGTTACCTAGTTGGACTGAACACTGAAGCTTTCTTT.

The chain is built from TRBV10-2 and TRBJ2-1, with no clear D. The germline CDR1 and CDR2 sequences are WSHSY and SAAADI. Trimming pared 6 bases from V and 6 bases from J, leaving 9 bases between. This CDR3 has 12 residues. The CDR3 loop reads CASSPNLNEQFF. The CDR3 DNA is TGCGCCAGCAGCCCCAACCTCAATGAGCAGTTCTTC.